The 2 T cell receptor beta chains below were found in one sample sequenced in a study of blood T cells in healthy people across ages. Primers used in a second PCR of about 6 to 11 cycles were a sample-barcoded 5' primer and a J-beta primer mix. TCRdb independently ran MiXCR on the 5' RACE reads; one entry per CDR3 protein. There are 600,000 or so distinct CDR3 sequences in the sample; under 25% occur only once, and 3% to 4% lies in the top ten. The specimen was blood. The receptors stem from a man aged 70 or older in good health.

The sample holds a few counts of this clonotype. The V gene is TRBV5-5, the J gene TRBJ2-5; TRBD2 agrees at 7 bases. This CDR3 spans 18 amino acids. Germline CDR1 is SGHKS and CDR2 is YYEKEE (reference sequence). V was pared by 3 bases and J by 2 bases, with 16 bases of the junction left unmatched. The CDR3, as DNA: TGTGCCAGCAGCTCCGGGGGGACGGCCCAAGTCTTTCAAGAGACCCAGTACTTC. Amino acid sequence: CASSSGGTAQVFQETQYF.

The rearrangement joins TRBV20-1 to TRBJ2-5; TRBD2 matches at 8 bases. Trimming at V came to 5 bases and at J to 5 bases, leaving 7 bases not matched to a gene. Germline loops: CDR1 DFQATT, CDR2 SNEGSKA (reference sequence). This CDR3 has 13 amino acids. As DNA, the CDR3 is TGCAGTGCTGGCCGACTAGCGAAGGAGACCCAGTACTTC. Protein: CSAGRLAKETQYF.